Listed here are 25 T cell receptor beta chains from one sample, sequenced in a study of identical twins listed by TCRdb under 2016. Libraries were made using 5' RACE. The sample was run on an Illumina HiSeq 2000. TCRdb applied fastp at Q25 and MiXCR to the public reads, then kept only in-frame beta chains. Each record represents a unique CDR3 protein, reported with the most common genes and DNA among its rows. The sample includes nearly 900,000 distinct CDR3 sequences, with about 12% observed a single time. Under 2% of the sample is in the top ten clones. The same data also went into a second study, on yellow fever vaccine responses in identical twins.

Sequenced material: PBMCs. Receptors were obtained from a woman aged 18-29 years in good health.

The V and J genes are TRBV3-1 and TRBJ2-2, with 8 bases identical to TRBD2. CDR1 is LGHDT and CDR2 is YNNKEL in the germline V gene (reference sequence). The CDR3 contains 16 residues. The V gene end was trimmed by 4 bases and the J gene end by 7 bases; junction bases not matched to a gene: 11. The CDR3 spells CASSPGPAGVGGELFF. The DNA for the CDR3 is TGTGCCAGCAGCCCCGGTCCAGCGGGAGTCGGCGGGGAGCTGTTTTTT.

V usage is TRBV12-3 or TRBV12-4 and J usage is TRBJ2-7; TRBD1 agrees at 9 bases. V gave up 6 bases and J gave up 5 bases; unmatched junction bases: 8. The CDR3 contains 14 residues. CDR3 residues: CASSRGTGRNEQYF. Written as DNA, the CDR3 is TGTGCCAGCAGCCGGGGGACAGGGAGGAACGAGCAGTACTTC.

This clonotype was found many times. The chain joins TRBV10-3 to TRBJ2-2; possibly TRBD2 for D (6 bases). This CDR3 has 15 amino acids. Looked up from germline, CDR1 is ENHRY and CDR2 is SYGVKD. Between the trimmed V and J ends, which lost 4 bases and 1 base, there was a span of 10 bases. The CDR3 bases are TGTGCCATCAGTGGGCGGAGGGTGAACACCGGGGAGCTGTTTTTT. Protein sequence: CAISGRRVNTGELFF.

This chain connects TRBV4-1 to TRBJ1-2; 7 bases map to TRBD1. Germline CDR1 MGHRA, CDR2 YSYEKL. J gave up 2 bases and V 0 bases, and 3 bases lay outside the gene matches. CDR3 size: 15 residues. CDR3 nucleotides: TGCGCCAGCAGCCAAGACAGGGGGACGAACTATGGCTACACCTTC. This gives the protein CASSQDRGTNYGYTF.

V gene TRBV11-1 combines with J gene TRBJ2-7; 10 positions match TRBD2. Germline loops: CDR1 SGHAT, CDR2 FQDESV (reference sequence). V trimming: 5 bases; J trimming: 3 bases; junction bases outside the gene matches: 7. CDR3 length: 15 amino acids. The CDR3 region has the DNA TGTGCCAGCAGCGCCCCTAGCGGGGGAATCTACGAGCAGTACGTC. Protein product: CASSAPSGGIYEQYV.

This clonotype was seen many times. The chain carries TRBV10-3 and TRBJ2-2; D not resolved. The CDR3 has 16 residues. Germline lookup yields CDR1 ENHRY and CDR2 SYGVKD. V lost 3 bases, J lost 3 bases, and 14 bases lay in between. The chain's CDR3 is CAISESAKGDTGELFF. The CDR3 DNA is TGTGCCATCAGTGAAAGCGCGAAGGGTGACACCGGGGAGCTGTTTTTT.

This clonotype has only a few counts. This chain uses TRBV4-1 with TRBJ2-3; D uncertain. The germline V gene has CDR1 MGHRA and CDR2 YSYEKL. Trimming shortened V by 4 bases and J by 3 bases, and 14 bases separated the two germline ends. This CDR3 is 15 amino acids long. CDR3 amino acids: CASSRSAMSTDTQYF. The CDR3 nucleotides read TGCGCCAGCAGCCGAAGCGCTATGAGTACAGATACGCAGTATTTT.

The genes are TRBV19 and TRBJ1-2; a weak D match, TRBD1 (6 bases). Trimming removed 6 bases at V and 2 bases at J, with 10 bases between. The CDR3 has 13 residues. CDR1 and CDR2 (germline): LNHDA, SQIVND (reference sequence). As DNA, the CDR3 is TGTGCCAGTAGCAACGGACAGAACTATGGCTACACCTTC. Translation: CASSNGQNYGYTF.

This clonotype was counted only a few times. The chain uses TRBV7-9 and TRBJ2-7; D uncertain. The V end lost 3 bases, the J end lost 2 bases, and 11 bases lay between the germline ends. This CDR3 has 14 amino acids. Germline CDR1 is SEHNR and CDR2 is FQNEAQ (reference sequence). This CDR3 is CASSFPVTAYEQYV. Here the CDR3 DNA reads TGTGCCAGCAGCTTCCCGGTTACGGCCTACGAGCAGTACGTC.

The chain uses TRBV28 and TRBJ2-5, with a tentative D call TRBD2 (6 bases). The CDR3 length is 14 residues. V was shortened by 8 bases and J by 4 bases, with 17 bases between the two germline ends. Looked up from germline, CDR1 is MDHEN and CDR2 is SYDVKM. Written as DNA, the CDR3 is TGTGCCAGCGAAAAGTGGGGGGTAGGAGAGACCCAGTACTTC. Translation gives CASEKWGVGETQYF. The variable domain in full, with the rest retrieved from reference TRBV28 and TRBJ2-5, is DVKVTQSSRYLVKRTGEKVFLECVQDMDHENMFWYRQDPGLGLRLIYFSYDVKMKEKGDIPEGYSVSREKKERFSLILESASTNQTSMYLCASEKWGVGETQYFGPGTRLLVL.

The table lists this clonotype with a few counts. V is TRBV12-3 or TRBV12-4 and J is TRBJ1-3; D might be TRBD1 (6 bases). CDR3 length: 14 residues. Trimming stripped 5 bases from V and 2 bases from J, with 10 bases between. Written as DNA, the CDR3 is TGTGCCAGCAGTATAAACAGGGCTGGAAACACCATATATTTT. This translates into CASSINRAGNTIYF.

The chain employs TRBV12-3 or TRBV12-4 and TRBJ2-7; 8 bases are shared with TRBD1. The CDR3 has 12 amino acids. V lost 7 bases and J lost 7; bases outside the gene matches: 6. The DNA of the CDR3 is TGTGCCAGCACCCCAGGGGGCTCGGAGCAGTACTTC. This codes for CASTPGGSEQYF.

The chain is built from TRBV28 and TRBJ2-1, with 8 bases that match TRBD2. Germline V CDR1 and CDR2: MDHEN, SYDVKM. With V trimmed by 1 base and J by 0 bases, 2 bases remained unmatched. The CDR3 extends over 16 amino acids. CDR3: CASSLYSGSSYNEQFF. The CDR3 nucleotides are TGTGCCAGCAGTTTATACAGCGGGAGCTCCTACAATGAGCAGTTCTTC.

The chain is built from TRBV16 and TRBJ1-5; TRBD1 is a possible D gene (5 bases). The CDR3 is 17 residues long. The ends were cut back, 3 bases at V and 0 bases at J, with 15 bases in the middle. Germline V gene sequence: CDR1 KGHSY, CDR2 FQNENV. The CDR3 DNA sequence: TGTGCCAGCAGCCACCTACAGGAAACCTATAGCAATCAGCCCCAGCATTTT. It translates to CASSHLQETYSNQPQHF.

This clonotype has a count of ten or more. The CDR3 sequence is CASSITGGGEQFF. The CDR3 bases are TGTGCCAGCAGCATCACAGGGGGCGGTGAGCAGTTCTTC. The V call is TRBV28, the J call TRBJ2-1; the match to TRBD1 covers 9 bases. Germline V CDR1 and CDR2: MDHEN, SYDVKM. J lost 9 bases, V lost 6 bases, and 6 bases had no gene match. CDR3 length: 13 residues. Based on the CDR3 plus reference TRBV28 and TRBJ2-1, the full variable domain is DVKVTQSSRYLVKRTGEKVFLECVQDMDHENMFWYRQDPGLGLRLIYFSYDVKMKEKGDIPEGYSVSREKKERFSLILESASTNQTSMYLCASSITGGGEQFFGPGTRLTVL.

This clonotype was recorded at least ten times. CDR3 DNA: TGTGCCAGCAGCTTGGGACTTAACAATGAGCAGTTCTTC. Protein product: CASSLGLNNEQFF. This chain links TRBV7-3 with TRBJ2-1; possible D gene TRBD2, 6 bases. The CDR3 runs 13 residues. CDR1 SGHTA and CDR2 FQGTGA come from the germline V gene. Trimming took 3 bases from V and 5 from J, leaving 8 bases between them. The whole variable domain, filled in from reference TRBV7-3 and TRBJ2-1, reads GAGVSQTPSNKVTEKGKYVELRCDPISGHTALYWYRQSLGQGPEFLIYFQGTGAADDSGLPNDRFFAVRPEGSVSTLKIQRTERGDSAVYLCASSLGLNNEQFFGPGTRLTVL.

The chain uses TRBV11-2 and TRBJ1-2; 9 bases match TRBD1. Per germline, CDR1 SGHAT and CDR2 FQNNGV. V shed 1 base, J shed 7 bases, and the junction held 7 bases outside the gene matches. The CDR3 covers 15 residues. CDR3 coding DNA: TGTGCCAGCAGCTTAGGGACAGGGGTAATTTCTGGCTACACCTTC. It encodes CASSLGTGVISGYTF.

The chain uses TRBV24-1 and TRBJ2-3, with D possibly being TRBD2 (6 bases). Trimming stripped 2 bases from V and 5 bases from J, with 10 bases between. Per germline, CDR1 KGHDR and CDR2 SFDVKD. The CDR3 totals 14 residues. The CDR3 nucleotides read TGTGCCACCAGTGATTGGGGGACTGTAGATACGCAGTATTTT. As protein: CATSDWGTVDTQYF.

The chain recombines TRBV29-1 with TRBJ2-7, with TRBD1 as a possible D gene (6 bases). Germline V CDR1 and CDR2: SQVTM, ANQGSEA. This CDR3 is built from 14 residues. The ends were cut back, 6 bases at V and 2 bases at J, with 17 bases in the middle. The CDR3 DNA sequence: TGCAGCGTGGACAGCCGGGACAATCCCTACGAGCAGTACTTC. Its translation: CSVDSRDNPYEQYF.

The V gene is TRBV27, the J gene TRBJ2-2; TRBD1 matches at 10 bases. J was trimmed by 7 bases and V by 8 bases; bases with no gene match: 4. Germline CDR1 reads MNHEY; CDR2 reads SMNVEV (reference sequence). This CDR3 spans 13 amino acids. CDR3 sequence: CASSGQGSGELFF. CDR3 nucleotides: TGTGCCAGCTCGGGACAGGGGAGCGGGGAGCTGTTTTTT.

This chain uses TRBV9 with TRBJ2-6, with 7 bases aligning to TRBD1. Germline trimming cut 0 bases from V and 2 bases from J; bases unmatched to any gene: 2. Per germline, CDR1 SGDLS and CDR2 YYNGEE. The CDR3 is made up of 16 amino acids. CDR3 protein: CASSVGGGAGANVLTF. CDR3 coding DNA: TGTGCCAGCAGCGTAGGAGGGGGCGCTGGGGCCAACGTCCTGACTTTC.

This clonotype appeared a few times. The V and J genes are TRBV14 and TRBJ2-1; D is unresolved. Trimming stripped 4 bases from V and 2 bases from J, with 15 bases between. Germline assignment: CDR1 SGHDN and CDR2 FVKESK. CDR3 size: 16 residues. The CDR3 DNA is TGTGCCAGCAGCCCCCGTCGAGGCTCTCCCTACAATGAGCAGTTCTTC. Protein: CASSPRRGSPYNEQFF.

The V gene is TRBV7-9, the J gene TRBJ2-7; D could derive from TRBD1 or TRBD2 (5 bases each). CDR1 and CDR2 from the germline V gene are SEHNR and FQNEAQ (reference sequence). V gave up 3 bases and J gave up 6 bases, with 9 bases separating them. This CDR3 has 12 residues. This chain's CDR3 is CASSFVGTEQYF. The CDR3 region has the DNA TGTGCCAGCAGCTTTGTAGGGACCGAGCAGTACTTC.

Ten or more counts support this clonotype. This sequence joins TRBV4-1 and TRBJ1-4; no firm D call. Germline CDR1 and CDR2: MGHRA and YSYEKL. The CDR3 is 15 residues long. Between the trimmed V and J ends, which lost 0 bases and 4 bases, there was a span of 9 bases. The CDR3 DNA sequence: TGCGCCAGCAGCCAAGATGGGCGGATTAATGAAAAACTGTTTTTT. Amino acid sequence: CASSQDGRINEKLFF.

V and J are TRBV5-6 and TRBJ2-5, with 9 bases matching TRBD2. The CDR3 runs to 17 residues. Losses at the gene ends were 0 bases for V and 1 base for J; bases not matched to a gene: 7. The V gene's germline CDR1 is SGHDT and CDR2 YYEEEE. The CDR3 is CASSLVALAGIQETQYF. The CDR3 DNA reads as TGTGCCAGCAGCTTGGTGGCCCTAGCGGGGATCCAAGAGACCCAGTACTTC. Full variable domain (missing parts from reference TRBV5-6 and TRBJ2-5): DAGVTQSPTHLIKTRGQQVTLRCSPKSGHDTVSWYQQALGQGPQFIFQYYEEEERQRGNFPDRFSGHQFPNYSSELNVNALLLGDSALYLCASSLVALAGIQETQYFGPGTRLLVL.